These T cell receptor beta chains were read from a single sample in a study of human T cells and chemical hapten exposure. TCRdb re-analysed the RACE reads in MiXCR, keeping a single row per CDR3 protein. Among over 85,000 distinct CDR3 sequences listed, about an eighth were seen once. This specimen was whole blood, taken in connection with sensitization to the hapten diphenylcyclopropenone (DPC). Every receptor here comes from a woman between 40 and 55 years old with alopecia areata. Some clones in this sample may be carry-over from other donors' samples. CDR3s include the opening cysteine and the closing phenylalanine or tryptophan. Each record gives: D gene, J gene, V gene, CDR3 length, clone size, CDR3 protein, CDR3 DNA. D genes are given only for firm matches. The size entry is marked missing in some rows and otherwise reads once, few, many or a size class.

D: TRBD1; J: TRBJ1-1; V: TRBV27; length: 15; size: few; CDR3: CASSLSTGVNTEAFF; DNA: TGTGCCAGCAGTTTATCGACAGGGGTGAACACTGAAGCTTTCTTT
D: -; J: TRBJ1-2; V: TRBV12-3/TRBV12-4; length: 12; size: few; CDR3: CASSLTIYGYTF; DNA: TGTGCCAGCAGCCTTACCATCTATGGCTACACCTTC
D: TRBD1; J: TRBJ1-4; V: TRBV4-2; length: 15; size: few; CDR3: CASSHVGQGFEKLFF; DNA: TGTGCCAGCAGCCACGTGGGACAGGGCTTTGAAAAACTGTTTTTT
D: -; J: TRBJ2-2; V: TRBV24-1; length: 18; size: -; CDR3: CATSDLPGGQTSTGELFF; DNA: TGTGCCACCAGTGATTTGCCGGGAGGACAGACGAGCACCGGGGAGCTGTTTTTT
D: TRBD2; J: TRBJ2-2; V: TRBV7-3; length: 15; size: -; CDR3: CASSASGSATGELFF; DNA: TGTGCCAGCAGCGCTAGCGGGAGCGCAACCGGGGAGCTGTTTTTT
D: TRBD2; J: TRBJ2-5; V: TRBV25-1; length: 15; size: many; CDR3: CASSGGRAGGETQYF; DNA: TGTGCCAGCAGTGGGGGGCGAGCGGGAGGAGAGACCCAGTACTTC
D: -; J: TRBJ1-3; V: TRBV7-8; length: 16; size: many; CDR3: CASSLGASNSGNTIYF; DNA: TGTGCCAGCAGCTTAGGGGCCAGCAACTCTGGAAACACCATATATTTT
D: TRBD2; J: TRBJ2-1; V: TRBV27; length: 14; size: -; CDR3: CASSFASGNNEQFF; DNA: TGTGCCAGCAGTTTCGCTAGCGGGAACAATGAGCAGTTCTTC
D: TRBD2; J: TRBJ2-5; V: TRBV14; length: 16; size: many; CDR3: CASSQQGLAKVETQYF; DNA: TGTGCCAGCAGCCAACAGGGACTAGCGAAGGTAGAGACCCAGTACTTC
D: -; J: TRBJ2-7; V: TRBV9; length: 15; size: -; CDR3: CASSVAASRGHEQYF; DNA: TGTGCCAGCAGCGTAGCGGCCAGTAGAGGGCACGAGCAGTACTTC
D: -; J: TRBJ2-4; V: TRBV6-2/TRBV6-3; length: 11; size: -; CDR3: CASRTGNIQYF; DNA: TGTGCCAGCAGAACAGGGAACATTCAGTACTTC
D: -; J: TRBJ2-1; V: TRBV19; length: 15; size: -; CDR3: CASSMGSGSGYEQFF; DNA: TGTGCCAGTAGTATGGGGTCCGGGAGTGGGTATGAGCAGTTCTTC
D: -; J: TRBJ2-1; V: TRBV14; length: 16; size: few; CDR3: CASSQDLGARYNEQFF; DNA: TGTGCCAGCAGCCAAGACTTGGGCGCGCGGTACAATGAGCAGTTCTTC
D: -; J: TRBJ1-6; V: TRBV28; length: 14; size: few; CDR3: CASFSHSYNSPLHF; DNA: TGTGCCAGCTTCTCCCACTCCTATAATTCACCCCTCCACTTT
D: -; J: TRBJ2-7; V: TRBV10-3; length: 14; size: few; CDR3: CAISEQRSSYEQYF; DNA: TGTGCCATCAGTGAACAGCGGTCCTCCTACGAGCAGTACTTC
D: TRBD2; J: TRBJ2-1; V: TRBV7-9; length: 15; size: few; CDR3: CASVLRTSGYNEQFF; DNA: TGTGCCAGCGTACTCCGGACTAGCGGATACAATGAGCAGTTCTTC
D: TRBD2; J: TRBJ2-5; V: TRBV30; length: 15; size: many; CDR3: CAWQLGTSGQETQYF; DNA: TGTGCCTGGCAACTAGGGACTAGCGGACAAGAGACCCAGTACTTC
D: -; J: TRBJ1-5; V: TRBV4-2; length: 15; size: few; CDR3: CASSQDRDNYQPQHF; DNA: TGTGCCAGCAGCCAAGACCGGGACAATTATCAGCCCCAGCATTTT
D: -; J: TRBJ1-2; V: TRBV20-1; length: 12; size: -; CDR3: CSARSRGYGYTF; DNA: TGCAGTGCTAGATCCCGAGGCTATGGCTACACCTTC
D: TRBD1; J: TRBJ2-7; V: TRBV29-1; length: 15; size: -; CDR3: CSVEDRDRGAYEQYF; DNA: TGCAGCGTTGAAGATCGGGACAGGGGGGCTTACGAGCAGTACTTC
D: -; J: TRBJ2-3; V: TRBV28; length: 15; size: few; CDR3: CASSSGHPATDTQYF; DNA: TGTGCCAGCAGTTCAGGACACCCCGCCACAGATACGCAGTATTTT
D: TRBD1; J: TRBJ1-2; V: TRBV29-1; length: 11; size: few; CDR3: CSSPTGDGYTF; DNA: TGCAGCTCACCGACAGGGGATGGCTACACCTTC
D: TRBD2; J: TRBJ2-3; V: TRBV7-2; length: 18; size: many; CDR3: CASSFPLAEFSSTDTQYF; DNA: TGTGCCAGCAGCTTTCCTCTAGCGGAGTTTTCTAGCACAGATACGCAGTATTTT
D: -; J: TRBJ2-7; V: TRBV28; length: 12; size: -; CDR3: CASSGQSHEQYF; DNA: TGTGCCAGCAGTGGGCAGTCCCACGAGCAGTACTTC
D: -; J: TRBJ2-7; V: TRBV7-2; length: 14; size: -; CDR3: CASSSIIRAYEQYF; DNA: TGTGCCAGCAGCTCCATAATCAGGGCCTACGAGCAGTACTTC
D: TRBD2; J: TRBJ2-1; V: TRBV19; length: 13; size: -; CDR3: CASSRLAGNEQFF; DNA: TGTGCCAGTAGTAGGCTAGCGGGAAATGAGCAGTTCTTC
D: -; J: TRBJ1-1; V: TRBV11-2; length: 13; size: few; CDR3: CASSLGAATEAFF; DNA: TGTGCCAGCAGCTTGGGGGCCGCCACTGAAGCTTTCTTT
D: -; J: TRBJ2-1; V: TRBV6-2/TRBV6-3; length: 12; size: -; CDR3: CASSYPGTPNNF; DNA: TGTGCCAGCAGTTATCCTGGGACGCCAAACAACTTC
D: TRBD1; J: TRBJ2-2; V: TRBV11-3; length: 16; size: -; CDR3: CASSTRQGANTGELFF; DNA: TGTGCCAGCAGCACCCGACAGGGGGCGAACACCGGGGAGCTGTTTTTT
D: TRBD2; J: TRBJ2-1; V: TRBV29-1; length: 14; size: -; CDR3: CSVAGSGKHNEQFF; DNA: TGCAGCGTTGCGGGTAGCGGGAAGCACAATGAGCAGTTCTTC
D: TRBD2; J: TRBJ2-7; V: TRBV12-3/TRBV12-4; length: 15; size: -; CDR3: CASSPQAGLLYEQYF; DNA: TGTGCCAGCAGTCCTCAAGCGGGACTTCTATACGAGCAGTACTTC
D: TRBD1; J: TRBJ2-1; V: TRBV29-1; length: 14; size: -; CDR3: CSVASGQERNEQFF; DNA: TGCAGCGTTGCCTCCGGACAGGAAAGGAATGAGCAGTTCTTC
D: -; J: TRBJ2-1; V: TRBV12-3/TRBV12-4; length: 14; size: few; CDR3: CASSLSVGYNEQFF; DNA: TGTGCCAGCAGTTTATCGGTGGGATACAATGAGCAGTTCTTC
D: TRBD1; J: TRBJ2-5; V: TRBV29-1; length: 11; size: -; CDR3: CSVRGYETQYF; DNA: TGCAGCGTCAGGGGGTATGAGACCCAGTACTTC
D: -; J: TRBJ2-5; V: TRBV2; length: 12; size: -; CDR3: CATTTLQETQYF; DNA: TGTGCCACAACCACATTACAAGAGACCCAGTACTTC
D: -; J: TRBJ2-5; V: TRBV27; length: 13; size: many; CDR3: CASRVWNQETQYF; DNA: TGTGCCAGCCGGGTTTGGAACCAAGAGACCCAGTACTTC
D: -; J: TRBJ2-1; V: TRBV6-2/TRBV6-3; length: 17; size: -; CDR3: CASSLGVGTFPYNEQFF; DNA: TGTGCCAGCAGTCTTGGCGTCGGGACCTTCCCCTACAATGAGCAGTTCTTC
D: TRBD2; J: TRBJ2-2; V: TRBV3-1; length: 18; size: many; CDR3: CASSQAMRLAGDSGELFF; DNA: TGTGCCAGCAGCCAAGCGATGCGACTAGCGGGAGATTCCGGGGAGCTGTTTTTT
D: -; J: TRBJ1-1; V: TRBV6-5; length: 14; size: few; CDR3: CASSYRTPYTEAFF; DNA: TGTGCCAGCAGTTACAGAACCCCTTACACTGAAGCTTTCTTT
D: -; J: TRBJ2-5; V: TRBV12-3/TRBV12-4; length: 12; size: -; CDR3: CASSLRKETQYF; DNA: TGTGCCAGCAGTTTACGGAAAGAGACCCAGTACTTC
D: -; J: TRBJ2-7; V: TRBV27; length: 14; size: -; CDR3: CASRDSYAAYAQYF; DNA: TGTGCCAGCAGGGACAGTTACGCAGCTTACGCGCAGTACTTC
D: TRBD1; J: TRBJ2-3; V: TRBV2; length: 16; size: many; CDR3: CASSSTGGGFTDTQYF; DNA: TGTGCCAGCAGTTCTACAGGGGGCGGTTTCACAGATACGCAGTATTTT
D: -; J: TRBJ1-1; V: TRBV5-1; length: 14; size: -; CDR3: CASSLASLNTEAFF; DNA: TGCGCCAGCAGCTTGGCCTCGTTGAACACTGAAGCTTTCTTT
D: TRBD2; J: TRBJ2-3; V: TRBV9; length: 16; size: -; CDR3: CASSVATGLRATTQYF; DNA: TGTGCCAGCAGCGTAGCTACGGGACTAAGGGCCACTACGCAGTATTTT
D: -; J: TRBJ2-3; V: TRBV4-3; length: 16; size: few; CDR3: CASSQAPGPSPDTQYF; DNA: TGCGCCAGCAGCCAGGCCCCGGGACCCTCCCCAGATACGCAGTATTTT